This record concerns one T cell receptor (beta chain) sequence. The sample's treatment: PENTA 11 planned treatment interruption arm or continuous ART arm. This sample stems from a study of HIV-infected children after antiretroviral therapy interruption. RNA-based 3' RACE libraries used unique molecular identifiers. TCRdb used MiXCR to reprocess the 3' RACE reads, holding one entry per CDR3 protein. The data hold around 40,000 distinct CDR3 sequences, with less than 8.5% observed a single time. The CDR3 has 13 amino acids. CDR1 and CDR2 from the germline V gene are DFQATT and SNEGSKA (reference sequence). V gave up 1 base and J gave up 10 bases, with 11 bases separating them.

This chain joins TRBV20-1 and TRBJ1-6; a possible D gene is TRBD1 (5 bases). This specimen consisted of CD45RA+ CD4+ T cells from PBMCs, pooled from several time points, obtained from a donor given antiretroviral therapy, either interrupted or continuous. Sample subset: naive CD4+ CD45RA+ CD45RO- T cells. This TCR derives from a pool of human donors with HIV. The CDR3 nucleotides read TGCAGTGCTAGAGGTCGGGGGAACTCACCCCTCCACTTT. It is translated as CSARGRGNSPLHF.